This T cell receptor (beta chain) was recorded in a study of blood T cell repertoires in COVID-19. Study at large: Specimens from acute and convalescent COVID-19 originated in the United States, Italy and Spain. From T cells, B-cell-depleted T cells, or PBMCs came the material, which was cDNA or gDNA.

Enrolment of Seattle patients took place during active infection, and they were followed longitudinally. In germline, CDR1 is LNHNV, CDR2 YYDKDF (reference sequence). The CDR3 loop spans 17 amino acids. With 0 bases clipped from V and 0 bases from J, the junction kept 1 base outside the gene matches. TCRdb's table, derived via immunoSEQ multiplex PCR, lists solely in-frame clones and lacks some. There are some 200,000 clones in the sample; about 83% occur only once, and roughly 1.3% lies in the top ten. V gene TRBV15 combines with J gene TRBJ2-1; 11 nucleotides match TRBD1. Sequenced: peripheral blood. The TCR originated in a woman aged 25 to 45 with COVID-19, enrolled during active disease. The CDR3, as DNA: TGTGCCACCAGCAGAGAGGGACAGGGGGGCTCCTACAATGAGCAGTTCTTC. Protein product: CATSREGQGGSYNEQFF.